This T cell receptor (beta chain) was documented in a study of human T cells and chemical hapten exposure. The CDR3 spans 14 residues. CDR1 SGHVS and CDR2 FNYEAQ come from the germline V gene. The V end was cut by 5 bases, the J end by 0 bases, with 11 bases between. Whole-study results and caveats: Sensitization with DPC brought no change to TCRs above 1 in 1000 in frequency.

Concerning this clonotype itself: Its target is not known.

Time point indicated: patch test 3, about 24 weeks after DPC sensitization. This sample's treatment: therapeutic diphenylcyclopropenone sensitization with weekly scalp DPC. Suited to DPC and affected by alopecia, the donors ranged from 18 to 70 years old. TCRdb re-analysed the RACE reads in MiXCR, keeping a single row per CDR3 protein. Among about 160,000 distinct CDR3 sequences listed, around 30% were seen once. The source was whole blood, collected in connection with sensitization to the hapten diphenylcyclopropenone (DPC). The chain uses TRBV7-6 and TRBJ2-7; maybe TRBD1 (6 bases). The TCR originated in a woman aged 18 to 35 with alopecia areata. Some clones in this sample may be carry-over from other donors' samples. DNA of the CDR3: TGTGCCAGCAGCCATCAGGGGACCTCCTACGAGCAGTACTTC. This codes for CASSHQGTSYEQYF.